Below are 28 T cell receptor beta chains sequenced from a single sample in a study of early T cells in non-severe SARS-CoV-2 infection. One entry per CDR3 protein results from TCRdb running MiXCR on the 5' RACE reads. Of about 68,000 distinct CDR3 sequences in the sample, more than 9% are singletons; the top ten hold more than 1.5%. The sample taken for sequencing was whole blood. Receptors were obtained from an adult who was a healthcare worker with PCR-confirmed SARS-CoV-2 infection or an uninfected control (not recorded which).

This clonotype was seen a few times. The chain couples TRBV11-2 to TRBJ1-1, with 7 positions matching TRBD1. The germline V gene encodes CDR1 SGHAT and CDR2 FQNNGV. V lost 1 base, J lost 6 bases, and 8 bases stayed unmatched. The CDR3 spans 15 residues. The CDR3: CASSLVGGSFAEAFF. As DNA, the CDR3 is TGTGCCAGCAGCTTAGTAGGGGGCAGTTTCGCTGAAGCTTTCTTT.

With regard to this clonotype: At one end the junction does not follow the germline gene, possibly because of a read error. The V and J genes are TRBV7-2 and TRBJ1-1; perhaps TRBD1 as D (5 bases). The CDR3 length is 14 residues. Germline V gene sequence: CDR1 SGHTA, CDR2 FQGNSA. For the CDR3, the DNA is TGTGCCAGCAGCTCCCCCGACAGTTACGCTGAAGTTTTCTTT. Residues: CASSSPDSYAEVFF.

This clonotype has just a few counts. The chain carries TRBV10-3 and TRBJ2-1; TRBD2 agrees at 10 bases. Trimming cost V 2 bases and J 8 bases; bases outside gene matches: 15. CDR3 length: 18 amino acids. CDR1 is ENHRY and CDR2 is SYGVKD in the germline V gene. CDR3 sequence (DNA): TGTGCCATCAGTGAGGGGAAAGTAGCGGGGGGCCAGGTTGATGAGCAGTTCTTC. It encodes CAISEGKVAGGQVDEQFF.

This clonotype was found a few times. The chain links TRBV12-3 or TRBV12-4 to TRBJ2-6; weak D call: TRBD1 (6 bases). V was cut by 5 bases and J by 2 bases, with 19 bases left in between. The CDR3 length is 18 residues. The CDR3 nucleotides are TGTGCCAGCAGTCACCTTGTCAGGGGACCGCCTGGGGCCAACGTCCTGACTTTC. It codes for CASSHLVRGPPGANVLTF.

V usage is TRBV28 and J usage is TRBJ1-1; perhaps TRBD1 as D (5 bases). The CDR3 runs to 18 residues. The V gene lost 5 bases and the J gene lost 3 bases, with 25 bases spanning the gap. The germline CDR1 and CDR2 sequences are MDHEN and SYDVKM. The CDR3 spells CASSPMAGMDKSYTEAFF. The CDR3 nucleotides are TGTGCCAGCAGTCCCATGGCGGGAATGGACAAGTCCTACACTGAAGCTTTCTTT.

There are many counts of this clonotype. V and J are TRBV27 and TRBJ1-2; possibly TRBD1 for D (5 bases). Trimming removed 5 bases at V and 0 bases at J, with 19 bases between. CDR1 is MNHEY and CDR2 is SMNVEV in the germline V gene (reference sequence). CDR3 length: 17 residues. The CDR3 here is CASSGARASKANYGYTF. CDR3 nucleotide sequence: TGTGCCAGCAGTGGTGCCAGGGCATCAAAAGCTAACTATGGCTACACCTTC.

As concerns this clonotype: This may arise from a read error, as a much more abundant clone is one base away. The chain links TRBV3-1 to TRBJ1-1; the D gene is possibly TRBD1 (5 bases). Germline CDR1 reads LGHDT; CDR2 reads YNNKEL (reference sequence). CDR3 length: 15 residues. The CDR3 DNA is TGTGCCAGCAGCCAAGATGGGACGACGATCTCTGAAGCTATCTTT. It codes for CASSQDGTTISEAIF.

This clonotype was observed a few times. The rearrangement uses TRBV5-1 and TRBJ1-1; D is perhaps TRBD1 (5 bases). The CDR3 loop spans 13 amino acids. Germline V gives CDR1 SGHRS, CDR2 YFSETQ. V lost 4 bases and J 4 bases, leaving 11 bases between the germline ends. In DNA form, the CDR3 reads TGCGCCAGCAGCCCAGGGACCCGCACTGAAGCTTTCTTT. Residues: CASSPGTRTEAFF.

The rearrangement links TRBV5-6 to TRBJ1-4, with 10 positions matching TRBD1. V lost 3 bases and J lost 6; bases outside the gene matches: 2. Germline CDR1 is SGHDT and CDR2 is YYEEEE. CDR3 length: 14 amino acids. In DNA form, the CDR3 reads TGTGCCAGCAGCTGGGACAGGGGAGATGAAAAACTGTTTTTT. Translating gives CASSWDRGDEKLFF. Full variable domain (remainder filled in from reference TRBV5-6 and TRBJ1-4): DAGVTQSPTHLIKTRGQQVTLRCSPKSGHDTVSWYQQALGQGPQFIFQYYEEEERQRGNFPDRFSGHQFPNYSSELNVNALLLGDSALYLCASSWDRGDEKLFFGSGTQLSVL.

This clonotype was picked up one time. This chain joins TRBV2 and TRBJ2-1; 10 bases map to TRBD2. The germline V gene encodes CDR1 SNHLY and CDR2 FYNNEI. This CDR3 spans 14 amino acids. The J segment lost 3 bases and the V segment lost 6 bases, leaving 2 bases of the junction unmatched. The DNA of the CDR3 is TGTGCCAGCAGGCTAGCGGGGGTCTACAATGAGCAGTTCTTC. This translates into CASRLAGVYNEQFF. The full variable domain, with the rest looked up from reference TRBV2 and TRBJ2-1, is EPEVTQTPSHQVTQMGQEVILRCVPISNHLYFYWYRQILGQKVEFLVSFYNNEISEKSEIFDDQFSVERPDGSNFTLKIRSTKLEDSAMYFCASRLAGVYNEQFFGPGTRLTVL.

V is TRBV4-3 and J is TRBJ2-3; D gene unclear. V lost 2 bases, J lost 4 bases, and 13 bases lay in between. This CDR3 region has 15 residues. Looked up from germline, CDR1 is LGHNA and CDR2 is YSLEER. Here the CDR3 reads CASSQSDAAADTQYF. CDR3 in DNA: TGCGCCAGCAGCCAATCGGATGCTGCAGCAGATACGCAGTATTTT.

The chain joins TRBV20-1 to TRBJ2-7, with D maybe TRBD1 (7 bases). The V gene's germline CDR1 is DFQATT and CDR2 SNEGSKA (reference sequence). V shed 5 bases and J shed 4 bases, with 24 bases lying between them. This CDR3 region has 16 residues. In nucleotides, the CDR3 is TGCAGTGCTCAGGGGGGTGAGGGCACATTTCGGTACGAGCAGTACTTC. Its translation is CSAQGGEGTFRYEQYF.

The chain is built from TRBV7-8 and TRBJ1-1; tentatively, D is TRBD1 (6 bases). This CDR3 contains 16 residues. V was trimmed by 0 bases and J by 0 bases, leaving 11 bases between them. Per the germline V gene, CDR1 is SGHVS and CDR2 is FQNEAQ. The CDR3 region is CASSLAWGAMNTEAFF. CDR3 coding DNA: TGTGCCAGCAGCTTAGCTTGGGGGGCCATGAACACTGAAGCTTTCTTT.

In this sample, this clonotype turned up many times. V usage is TRBV6-4 and J usage is TRBJ2-2, with 10 bases identical to TRBD2. Germline lookup yields CDR1 MRHNA and CDR2 SNTAGT. V dropped 5 bases and J dropped 4; count of bases not matched to a gene: 1. CDR3 length: 14 residues. The CDR3 loop is CASSWTSGTGELFF. The CDR3 nucleotides are TGTGCCAGCAGTTGGACTAGCGGCACCGGGGAGCTGTTTTTT.

There are many counts of this clonotype. This rearrangement joins TRBV2 to TRBJ1-1, with D tentatively TRBD1 (6 bases). CDR1 is SNHLY and CDR2 is FYNNEI in the germline V gene. The length of the CDR3 is 15 residues. Trimming pared 6 bases from V and 0 bases from J, leaving 14 bases between. CDR3 sequence (DNA): TGTGCCAGCAGGCCCCGGGACACGATGAACACTGAAGCTTTCTTT. This sequence encodes CASRPRDTMNTEAFF.

This clonotype was seen only a few times. V is TRBV5-1 and J is TRBJ1-3; the D gene is possibly TRBD1 (6 bases). The CDR3 is made up of 17 amino acids. Trimming removed 0 bases at V and 0 bases at J, with 13 bases between. Germline-derived CDR1 and CDR2 are SGHRS and YFSETQ. The CDR3: CASSLGGPANSGNTIYF. The CDR3, as DNA: TGCGCCAGCAGCTTGGGGGGGCCGGCCAACTCTGGAAACACCATATATTTT.

V is TRBV5-1 and J is TRBJ2-7; weak D call: TRBD1 (6 bases). Trimming took 1 base from V and 1 from J, leaving 9 bases between them. Germline CDR1 is SGHRS and CDR2 is YFSETQ. The CDR3 extends over 14 amino acids. CDR3 nucleotides: TGCGCCAGCAGCTTGAGGGGACAATCCTACGAGCAGTACTTC. Protein product: CASSLRGQSYEQYF.

This clonotype was observed a few times. J is TRBJ2-5 and V is TRBV7-3; D is unresolved. The V end lost 0 bases, the J end lost 2 bases, and 4 bases lay between the germline ends. The CDR3 extends over 13 amino acids. In germline, CDR1 is SGHTA, CDR2 FQGTGA. In DNA, the CDR3 is TGTGCCAGCAGCTTAACAGTACAAGAGACCCAGTACTTC. It is translated as CASSLTVQETQYF.

This CDR3 is CASSPTAEPGEQYF. Here the CDR3 DNA reads TGTGCCAGCTCACCGACGGCGGAACCCGGGGAGCAGTACTTC. The V and J genes are TRBV18 and TRBJ2-7, with D uncertain. The CDR3 runs 14 residues. Germline CDR1 reads KGHSH; CDR2 reads LQKENI. The V end lost 3 bases, the J end lost 7 bases, and 16 bases lay between the germline ends.

The chain employs TRBV4-3 and TRBJ2-4; perhaps TRBD1 as D (5 bases). Per the germline V gene, CDR1 is LGHNA and CDR2 is YSLEER. CDR3 length: 16 residues. Trimming took 0 bases from V and 5 from J, leaving 14 bases between them. In nucleotides, the CDR3 is TGCGCCAGCAGCCAAGACTTACAGACAGATCAAAACATTCAGTACTTC. This translates into CASSQDLQTDQNIQYF.

This clonotype was observed at least ten times. The gene calls are TRBV3-1 and TRBJ1-2; D is possibly TRBD1 (6 bases). CDR1 and CDR2 from the germline V gene are LGHDT and YNNKEL (reference sequence). The V gene lost 2 bases and the J gene lost 5 bases, with 12 bases spanning the gap. The CDR3 covers 14 residues. The CDR3, as DNA: TGTGCCAGCAGCCAACCGGGACAAGGGTATGGCTACACCTTC. Translating it yields CASSQPGQGYGYTF. The full variable domain, completed using reference TRBV3-1 and TRBJ1-2, is DTAVSQTPKYLVTQMGNDKSIKCEQNLGHDTMYWYKQDSKKFLKIMFSYNNKELIINETVPNRFSPKSPDKAHLNLHINSLELGDSAVYFCASSQPGQGYGYTFGSGTRLTVV.

The CDR3 protein is CASRVVLDTDTQYF. The DNA of the CDR3 is TGTGCCAGCAGGGTGGTACTAGATACAGATACGCAGTATTTT. The chain couples TRBV27 to TRBJ2-3, with D perhaps TRBD2 (5 bases). Germline V gene data show CDR1 as MNHEY and CDR2 as SMNVEV (reference sequence). Trimming stripped 6 bases from V and 3 bases from J, with 13 bases between. The CDR3 is made up of 14 amino acids.

The chain has TRBV20-1 and TRBJ2-5; a weak D match, TRBD1 (7 bases). Trimming pared 5 bases from V and 4 bases from J, leaving 17 bases between. Germline assignment: CDR1 DFQATT and CDR2 SNEGSKA (reference sequence). This CDR3 comprises 14 residues. The DNA of the CDR3 is TGCAGTGCTTCCAGGGGGGAACGGTTAGAGACCCAGTACTTC. It codes for CSASRGERLETQYF.

This clonotype was found many times. V usage is TRBV20-1 and J usage is TRBJ2-2; weak D call: TRBD2 (6 bases). This CDR3 is 15 amino acids long. Deletions cut 0 bases from V and 6 bases from J, with 14 bases between. The germline V gene has CDR1 DFQATT and CDR2 SNEGSKA (reference sequence). The CDR3 sequence: CSAREAGRRSGELFF. In DNA form, the CDR3 reads TGCAGTGCTAGAGAGGCGGGACGCCGCTCCGGGGAGCTGTTTTTT.

In its sample, this clonotype was seen a few times. The chain carries TRBV6-2 or TRBV6-3 and TRBJ1-5; 7 nucleotides agree with TRBD1. This CDR3 comprises 16 residues. The trim removed 4 bases at V and 8 bases at J, leaving 14 bases unmatched. The germline CDR1 and CDR2 sequences are MNHEY and SVGEGT. The chain's CDR3 is CASSSSQGGVVKPQHF. The CDR3 bases are TGTGCCAGCAGTTCCTCCCAGGGGGGGGTGGTGAAGCCCCAGCATTTT.

This clonotype was observed a handful of times. The chain uses TRBV23-1 and TRBJ2-5; D possibly corresponds to TRBD1 (6 bases). TRBV23-1 is an open reading frame whose function is uncertain. The CDR3 contains 18 residues. Trimming took 2 bases from V and 4 from J, leaving 23 bases between them. CDR3 in DNA: TGCGCCAGCAGTCAACCCCGACGTTTGCAGGGGAGAATAGAGACCCAGTACTTC. This gives the protein CASSQPRRLQGRIETQYF.

This chain links TRBV9 with TRBJ2-7; D uncertain. The length of the CDR3 is 14 residues. CDR1 is SGDLS, CDR2 YYNGEE, per germline. Between the trimmed V and J ends, which lost 0 bases and 7 bases, there was a span of 14 bases. The CDR3 nucleotides are TGTGCCAGCAGCGTAGCGAGCCAGCAAGGAGAGCAGTACTTC. Translating it yields CASSVASQQGEQYF.

This clonotype was observed a few times. The gene calls are TRBV5-1 and TRBJ1-2; 10 nucleotides line up with TRBD1. Looked up from germline, CDR1 is SGHRS and CDR2 is YFSETQ. J was trimmed by 7 bases and V by 3 bases; bases with no gene match: 3. There are 13 residues in the CDR3. Written as DNA, the CDR3 is TGCGCCAGCAGCTCGGACAGGGGGTCTGGCTACACCTTC. Its protein is CASSSDRGSGYTF.